Shown below are 3 T cell receptor beta chains from a single sample sequenced in a study of T cell responses to AZD1222 COVID-19 vaccine. TCRdb's table, derived via immunoSEQ multiplex PCR, lists solely in-frame clones and lacks some. Among 130,000 to 150,000 clones, about 90% were seen once, and the ten largest hold 5%. This specimen consisted of peripheral blood, obtained on day 0 of AZD1222 vaccination. The receptors stem from an adult in good health.

V gene TRBV15 combines with J gene TRBJ2-7; TRBD2 agrees at 10 bases. Trimming at V came to 4 bases and at J to 3 bases, leaving 12 bases not matched to a gene. The germline V gene encodes CDR1 LNHNV and CDR2 YYDKDF (reference sequence). CDR3 length equals 17 residues. The CDR3 here is CATSTATSGMNYYEQYF. For the CDR3, the DNA is TGTGCCACCAGCACGGCAACTAGCGGGATGAACTACTACGAGCAGTACTTC.

The CDR3 loop is CASSYVGDEQFF. The CDR3 nucleotides are TGTGCCAGCAGTTACGTGGGAGATGAGCAGTTCTTC. This chain connects TRBV6-2 or TRBV6-3 to TRBJ2-1; weak D call: TRBD2 (5 bases). The CDR3 runs 12 residues. Germline lookup yields CDR1 MNHEY and CDR2 SVGEGT. V lost 2 bases and J 8 bases, leaving 7 bases between the germline ends.

The chain couples TRBV18 to TRBJ2-3, with D perhaps being TRBD1 or TRBD2 (6 bases each). The CDR3 sequence is 13 residues long. V was clipped by 3 bases and J by 10 bases, with 14 bases between them. Germline loops: CDR1 KGHSH, CDR2 LQKENI. CDR3: CASSPPYREAQYF. In DNA, the CDR3 is TGTGCCAGCTCACCTCCCTACAGGGAGGCGCAGTATTTT.